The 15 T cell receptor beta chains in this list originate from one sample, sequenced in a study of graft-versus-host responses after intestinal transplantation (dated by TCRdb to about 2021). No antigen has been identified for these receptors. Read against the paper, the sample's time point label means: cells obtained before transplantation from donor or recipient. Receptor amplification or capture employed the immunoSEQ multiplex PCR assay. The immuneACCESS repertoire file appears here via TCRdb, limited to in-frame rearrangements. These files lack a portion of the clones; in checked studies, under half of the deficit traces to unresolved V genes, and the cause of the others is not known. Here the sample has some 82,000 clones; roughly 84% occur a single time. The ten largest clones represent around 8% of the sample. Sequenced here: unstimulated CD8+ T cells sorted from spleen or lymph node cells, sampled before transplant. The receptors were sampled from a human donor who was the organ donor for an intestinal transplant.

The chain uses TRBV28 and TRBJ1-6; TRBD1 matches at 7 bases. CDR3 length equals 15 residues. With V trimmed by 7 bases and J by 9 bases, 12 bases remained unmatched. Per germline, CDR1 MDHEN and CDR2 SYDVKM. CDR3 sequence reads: CASTDQYRGASPLHF. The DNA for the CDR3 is TGTGCCAGCACCGACCAGTACAGGGGCGCTTCACCCCTCCACTTT.

CDR3 protein: CASSPGDSSYEQYF. The CDR3 coding sequence is TGTGCCAGCAGCCCAGGTGACAGCTCCTACGAGCAGTACTTC. This chain links TRBV7-3 with TRBJ2-7; perhaps TRBD1 as D (5 bases). Trimming pared 5 bases from V and 0 bases from J, leaving 11 bases between. The CDR3 extends over 14 amino acids. The germline gives CDR1 SGHTA, CDR2 FQGTGA.

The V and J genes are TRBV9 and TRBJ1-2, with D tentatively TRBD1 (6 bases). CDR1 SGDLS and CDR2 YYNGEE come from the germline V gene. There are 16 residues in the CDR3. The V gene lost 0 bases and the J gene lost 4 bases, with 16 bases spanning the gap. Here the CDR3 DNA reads TGTGCCAGCAGCGTAGCTACCGACAGGCTTTCCTATGGCTACACCTTC. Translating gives CASSVATDRLSYGYTF.

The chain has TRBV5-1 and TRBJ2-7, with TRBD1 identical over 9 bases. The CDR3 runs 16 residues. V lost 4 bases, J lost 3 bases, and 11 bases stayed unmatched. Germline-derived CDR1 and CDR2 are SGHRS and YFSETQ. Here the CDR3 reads CASSLKDRGYHYEQYF. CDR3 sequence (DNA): TGCGCCAGCAGCCTAAAGGACAGGGGATATCACTACGAGCAGTACTTC.

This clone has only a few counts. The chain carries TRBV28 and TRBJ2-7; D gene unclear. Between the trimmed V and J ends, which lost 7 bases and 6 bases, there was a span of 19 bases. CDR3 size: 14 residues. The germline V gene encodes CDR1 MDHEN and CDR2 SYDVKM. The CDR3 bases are TGTGCCAGCATCCCATCGGACCCGATCGGCGAGCAGTACTTC. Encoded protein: CASIPSDPIGEQYF.

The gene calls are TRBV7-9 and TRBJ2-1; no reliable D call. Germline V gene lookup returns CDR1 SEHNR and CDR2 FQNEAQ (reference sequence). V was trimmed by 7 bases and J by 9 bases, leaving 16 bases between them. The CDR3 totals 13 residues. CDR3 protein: CASTQTRLAEQFF. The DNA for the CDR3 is TGTGCCAGCACCCAGACCCGCTTAGCTGAGCAGTTCTTC.

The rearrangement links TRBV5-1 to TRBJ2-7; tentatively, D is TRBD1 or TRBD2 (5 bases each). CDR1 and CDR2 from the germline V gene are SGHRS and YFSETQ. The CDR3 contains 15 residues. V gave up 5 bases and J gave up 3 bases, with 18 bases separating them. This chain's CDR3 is CASRTGTALYYEQYF. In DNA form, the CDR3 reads TGCGCCAGCAGAACCGGGACCGCTCTGTACTACGAGCAGTACTTC.

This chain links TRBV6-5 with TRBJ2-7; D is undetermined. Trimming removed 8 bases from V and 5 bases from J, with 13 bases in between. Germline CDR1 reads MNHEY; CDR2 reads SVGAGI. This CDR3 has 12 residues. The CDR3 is CASGPPGDEQYF. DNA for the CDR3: TGTGCCAGCGGCCCCCCCGGAGACGAGCAGTACTTC.

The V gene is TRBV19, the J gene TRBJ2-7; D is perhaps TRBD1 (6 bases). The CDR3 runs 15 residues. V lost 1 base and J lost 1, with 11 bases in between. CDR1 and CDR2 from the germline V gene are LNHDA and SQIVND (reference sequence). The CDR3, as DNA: TGTGCCAGTAGTATAGCAGGGGACAAGTCCTACGAGCAGTACTTC. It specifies CASSIAGDKSYEQYF.

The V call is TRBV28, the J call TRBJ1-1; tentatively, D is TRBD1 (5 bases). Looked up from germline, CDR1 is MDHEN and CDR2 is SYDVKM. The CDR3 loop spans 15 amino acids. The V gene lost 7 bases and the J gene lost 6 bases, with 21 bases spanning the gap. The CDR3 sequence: CASTIPWGSLSEAFF. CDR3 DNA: TGTGCCAGCACCATACCATGGGGGTCGTTATCTGAAGCTTTCTTT.

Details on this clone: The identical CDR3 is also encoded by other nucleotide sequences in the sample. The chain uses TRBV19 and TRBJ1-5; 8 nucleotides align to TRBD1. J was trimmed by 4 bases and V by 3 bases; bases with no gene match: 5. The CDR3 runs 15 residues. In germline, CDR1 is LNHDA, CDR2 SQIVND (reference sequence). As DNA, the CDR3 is TGTGCCAGTAGTATCGGACAGGGAGGGAATCAGCCCCAGCATTTT. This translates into CASSIGQGGNQPQHF.

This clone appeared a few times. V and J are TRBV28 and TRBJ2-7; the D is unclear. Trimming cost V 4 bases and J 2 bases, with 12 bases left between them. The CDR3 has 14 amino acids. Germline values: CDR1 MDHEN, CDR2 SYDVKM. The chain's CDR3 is CASSWLASTYEQYF. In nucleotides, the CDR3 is TGTGCCAGCAGTTGGTTAGCCTCGACCTACGAGCAGTACTTC.

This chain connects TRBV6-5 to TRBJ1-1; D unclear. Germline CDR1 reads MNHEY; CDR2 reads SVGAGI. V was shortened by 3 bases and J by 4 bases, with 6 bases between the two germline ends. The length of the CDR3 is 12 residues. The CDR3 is CASSYLGTEAFF. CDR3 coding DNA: TGTGCCAGCAGTTATTTGGGCACTGAAGCTTTCTTT.

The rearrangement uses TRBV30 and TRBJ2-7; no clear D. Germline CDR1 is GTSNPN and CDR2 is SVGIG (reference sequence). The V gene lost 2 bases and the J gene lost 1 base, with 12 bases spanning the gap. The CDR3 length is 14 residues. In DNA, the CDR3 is TGTGCCTGGAGTTCAGGAATGGGTTCCTACGAGCAGTACTTC. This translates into CAWSSGMGSYEQYF. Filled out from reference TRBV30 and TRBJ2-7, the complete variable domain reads SQTIHQWPATLVQPVGSPLSLECTVEGTSNPNLYWYRQAAGRGLQLLFYSVGIGQISSEVPQNLSASRPQDRQFILSSKKLLLSDSGFYLCAWSSGMGSYEQYFGPGTRLTVT.

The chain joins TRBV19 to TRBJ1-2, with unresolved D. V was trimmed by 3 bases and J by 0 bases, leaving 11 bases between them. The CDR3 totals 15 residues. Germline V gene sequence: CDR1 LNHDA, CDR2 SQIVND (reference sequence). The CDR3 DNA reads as TGTGCCAGTAGTATGGGGTCCGGTACTAACTATGGCTACACCTTC. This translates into CASSMGSGTNYGYTF.